Sequencing of this TCR beta chain was carried out in a study of T cell clones after liver transplantation. CDR1 LNHDA and CDR2 SQIVND come from the germline V gene (reference sequence). This CDR3 region has 16 residues. The V end lost 10 bases, the J end lost 0 bases, and 20 bases lay between the germline ends. The assay was immunoSEQ multiplex PCR, and TCRdb's table has in-frame clones only and misses some. The sample contains tens of thousands of clones, 90% of which appear only once. This receptor was taken from a human donor who received a liver transplant. The material was CD4+ T cells from blood, obtained before liver transplant. The J gene is TRBJ2-3, the V gene TRBV19, with D perhaps matching TRBD2 (6 bases). Here the CDR3 DNA reads TGTGCCACCCGTCGCACCGGGGGATCTAGCACAGATACGCAGTATTTT. As protein: CATRRTGGSSTDTQYF.